The subject of this entry is one TCR beta chain. The data originate from a study of blood T cell repertoires in COVID-19. Trimming pared 0 bases from V and 4 bases from J, leaving 9 bases between. CDR1 is MNHEY and CDR2 is SVGAGI in the germline V gene. The CDR3 runs 14 residues. Authors' data handling: Amplification of reference gene primers provided the estimated nucleated cell counts. The method was immunoSEQ multiplex PCR; TCRdb's version includes in-frame clones alone and lacks a portion of them. The V and J calls and the clone size are those of that table, but D and trimming were determined from the DNA. The sample holds roughly 200,000 clones, 75% to 85% seen once.

The origin of this receptor is a human donor in a cohort sampled during active COVID-19. The sequenced sample was peripheral blood. This chain connects TRBV6-5 to TRBJ1-1; D may be TRBD1 (6 bases). This CDR3 reads CASSYSWDTTEAFF. In nucleotides, the CDR3 is TGTGCCAGCAGTTACTCGTGGGACACCACTGAAGCTTTCTTT.